The clone carrying this T cell receptor beta chain was observed many times. Its antigen is unknown. Time point indicated: persistent/refractory GD, antithyroid drugs over 5 years with positive TRAb. Researchers made the TCR library from RNA that was extracted from PBMCs. This specimen comes from a study of regulatory T cells in long-lasting Graves disease. Regarding the study as a whole: Newly diagnosed Graves' patients had higher TCR diversity than persistent ones. Segments TRBV28, TRBJ1-2 and TRBJ2-5 showed preferential usage in persistent disease.

The authors built TCR beta libraries using iRepertoire HTBI primers and Arm-PCR of CDR3 regions. In the source study's methods: Analysis of the samples identified around 64 TRBV and 12 to 15 TRBJ segments. MiXCR, applied by TCRdb to the multiplex PCR reads, yields one record per CDR3 protein. The V and J calls follow TCRdb's processing rather than the paper's. The data hold about 430,000 distinct CDR3 sequences, with roughly a fifth observed a single time. Germline lookup yields CDR1 ENHRY and CDR2 SYGVKD. The CDR3 sequence is 15 residues long. V gave up 3 bases and J gave up 6 bases; unmatched junction bases: 5.

The rearrangement joins TRBV10-3 to TRBJ2-2; 9 bases map to TRBD1. Specimen: peripheral blood mononuclear cells (PBMCs), collected when the disease was refractory, from a patient treated with antithyroid drugs. The sequence was obtained from a female donor with Graves disease. The CDR3 DNA follows: TGTGCCATCAGTGAAGGGACAGGGATATCCGGGGAGCTGTTTTTT. Its translation: CAISEGTGISGELFF.